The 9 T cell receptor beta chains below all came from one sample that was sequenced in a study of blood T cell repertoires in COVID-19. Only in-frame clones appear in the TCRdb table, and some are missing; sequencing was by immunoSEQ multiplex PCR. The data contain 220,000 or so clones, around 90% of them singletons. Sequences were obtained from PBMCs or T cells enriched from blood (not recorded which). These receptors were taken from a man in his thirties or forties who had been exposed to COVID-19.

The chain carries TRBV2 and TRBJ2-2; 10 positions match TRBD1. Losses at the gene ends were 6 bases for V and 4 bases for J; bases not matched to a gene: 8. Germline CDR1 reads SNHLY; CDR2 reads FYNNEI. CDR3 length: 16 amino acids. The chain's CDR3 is CASSLRQGAATGELFF. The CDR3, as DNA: TGTGCCAGCAGCCTAAGACAGGGGGCGGCCACCGGGGAGCTGTTTTTT.

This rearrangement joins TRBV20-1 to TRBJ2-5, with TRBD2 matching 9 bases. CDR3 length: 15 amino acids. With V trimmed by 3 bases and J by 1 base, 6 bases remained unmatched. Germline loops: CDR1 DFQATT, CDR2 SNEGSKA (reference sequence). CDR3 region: CSASGVAGAQETQYF. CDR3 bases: TGCAGTGCTAGTGGGGTAGCGGGGGCCCAAGAGACCCAGTACTTC.

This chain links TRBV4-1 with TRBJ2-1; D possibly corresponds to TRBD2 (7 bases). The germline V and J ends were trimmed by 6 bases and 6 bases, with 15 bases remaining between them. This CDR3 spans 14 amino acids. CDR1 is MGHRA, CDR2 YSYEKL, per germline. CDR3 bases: TGCGCCAGCAGTCTGGGGGGGGCGGTCAATGAGCAGTTCTTC. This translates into CASSLGGAVNEQFF.

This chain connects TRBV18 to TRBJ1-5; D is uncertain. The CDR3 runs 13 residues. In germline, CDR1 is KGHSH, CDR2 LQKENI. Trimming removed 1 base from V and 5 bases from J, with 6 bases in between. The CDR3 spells CASSPRADQPQHF. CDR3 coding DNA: TGTGCCAGCTCACCACGTGCAGATCAGCCCCAGCATTTT.

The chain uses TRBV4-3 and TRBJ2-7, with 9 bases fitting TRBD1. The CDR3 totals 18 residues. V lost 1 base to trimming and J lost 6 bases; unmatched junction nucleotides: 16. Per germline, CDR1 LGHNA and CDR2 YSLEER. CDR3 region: CASSQATLGGTGLGEQYF. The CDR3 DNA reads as TGCGCCAGCAGCCAAGCCACCTTGGGCGGGACAGGGCTTGGCGAGCAGTACTTC.

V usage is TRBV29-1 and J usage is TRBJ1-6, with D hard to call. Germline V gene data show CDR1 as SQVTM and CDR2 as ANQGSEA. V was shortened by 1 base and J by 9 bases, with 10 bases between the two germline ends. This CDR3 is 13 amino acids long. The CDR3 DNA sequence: TGCAGCGTTGAAGTAGCTTTGGGTTCACCCCTCCACTTT. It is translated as CSVEVALGSPLHF.

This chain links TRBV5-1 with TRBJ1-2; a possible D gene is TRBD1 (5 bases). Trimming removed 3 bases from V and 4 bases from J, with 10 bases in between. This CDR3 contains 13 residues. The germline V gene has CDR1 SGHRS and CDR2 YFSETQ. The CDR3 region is CASSSGDSYGYTF. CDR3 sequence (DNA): TGCGCCAGCAGCTCCGGGGACTCCTATGGCTACACCTTC.

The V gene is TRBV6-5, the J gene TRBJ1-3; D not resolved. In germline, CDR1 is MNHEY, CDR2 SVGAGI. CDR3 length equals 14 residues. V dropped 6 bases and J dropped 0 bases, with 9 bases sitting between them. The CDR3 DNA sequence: TGTGCCAGCAGCTCCGTTATCTCTGGAAACACCATATATTTT. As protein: CASSSVISGNTIYF.

CDR3 region: CASSSRDRDSPLHF. The CDR3 DNA reads as TGTGCCAGCAGTAGTCGGGACAGAGATTCACCCCTCCACTTT. This sequence joins TRBV6-6 and TRBJ1-6, with TRBD1 matching over 7 bases. With V trimmed by 5 bases and J by 8 bases, 6 bases remained unmatched. Germline lookup yields CDR1 MNHNY and CDR2 SVGAGI (reference sequence). There are 14 residues in the CDR3.